The source of this T cell receptor (beta chain) is a study of beta chain features in type 1 diabetes (dated by TCRdb to the late 2010s). Broadly, across the study: Mean age, gender distribution, total cell number and subset yield did not differ between patients and healthy donors. In the study, TCRB repertoires of sorted circulating CD4+ T cell subsets from recently diagnosed type 1 diabetes patients were compared with those of matched healthy donors. A total of roughly 100 million sorted cells were examined across all samples, and the number of cells per subset was strongly correlated with RNA yield. Naive and central memory subsets were obtained from all 30 or so donors, but regulatory and stem cell-like memory subsets were isolated from only 8 patients and roughly eight healthy donors.

The CDR3, from cysteine to phenylalanine, totals 17 residues. CDR3 DNA only is kept here, 51 bases in frame from base 1. The germline V gene encodes CDR1 MDHEN and CDR2 SYDVKM. V and J are truncated by 7 bases and 3 bases respectively, leaving an intervening sequence of 22 bases. This clone has more than one count but fewer than ten. Its recognized antigen is unknown. It has no much larger one-base neighbor in the sample; base qualities were not kept. From each donor, a single peripheral blood sample of 100 to 150 mL on average was drawn into heparinised tubes. A BD FACSAria II was used to sort naive, central memory, regulatory and stem cell-like memory CD4+ T cells with a panel that included CD45RO, CCR7, CD25, CD127, CD95 and CD27. Every sorted population had a purity above 95%. PBMCs were isolated right away by Lymphoprep density gradient centrifugation and were stained directly, without culture. Samples were stained and sorted in pairs, with one healthy donor and one patient per experiment, so that batch effects were minimized.

The entire amount of isolated RNA was reverse transcribed using the High Capacity cDNA Reverse Transcription Kit, so the sequenced TCRB transcripts were expressed ones. Naive, central memory and regulatory T cell samples underwent deep immunoSEQ sequencing, averaging around 4 million total reads per sample. After sorted cells were lysed in RLT buffer, RNA was extracted with DNase-treated RNeasy Micro or Mini kits, with the choice depending on cell number. To prevent cross-contamination, each cell subset was processed individually, whereas patient and healthy donor samples were processed jointly. Using the immunoSEQ multiplex PCR, TCRB sequences were amplified from cDNA into 87-bp fragments spanning the CDR3 region. Sequencing of the amplicons was done on the Illumina HiSeq platform. As for how the authors treated the data: PCR bias was corrected computationally using synthetic template baselines, and reads within Hamming distance 2 were collapsed, with unmergeable singletons discarded. Reads were aligned to IMGT to assign V, D and J genes, CDR3 length, and insertions or deletions at six rearrangement sites. Within each subset, clonotype counts were normalized to sorted cell number, and only after that were true diversity and Gini coefficients computed with the tcR R package. The overlap coefficient, calculated on TCRB nucleotide sequences, was used to measure repertoire sharing. Out-of-frame TCRB sequences from naive cells were analyzed as a proxy for the pre-selection repertoire. TCRdb's version of the immuneACCESS table is confined to in-frame rearrangements and falls short of the full clone set. An unresolved V gene accounts for under half of the shortfall where checked; the remainder is of unknown origin. V and J calls and clone size are as listed in that table; D and trimming were resolved from the DNA. The sample table contains a few hundred thousand clones; only one count was recorded for roughly 16% of them. Under 0.02% of the sample goes to the ten largest clones.

Overall study results and their limits: Only small numbers of individuals were included in the HLA sub-analyses, which left unresolved whether HLA type had any influence on TCRB rearrangement. Shorter templates might have been favored by PCR, but patient and control samples were amplified and corrected together, so both groups would have been affected equally by any skew. In all four CD4+ subsets, TCRB CDR3 length was moderately but significantly shorter in type 1 diabetes patients. Fewer insertions and more nucleotide deletions at VDJ recombination sites were observed in patients with type 1 diabetes, implying thymic rearrangement abnormalities. Naive, central memory and regulatory TCRB repertoires appeared more similar among patients than among healthy donors. Sequencing cDNA rather than genomic DNA could over-represent highly expressing activated cells, although activation and CD3 levels did not differ between groups.

Here the chain combines TRBV28 and TRBJ2-4; TRBD2 could be the D gene, as 8 bases match. The material sequenced was naive CD4+ T cells from blood. The intended sense of this specimen's cell subset or site label: true naive CD4+ T cells. The TCR sequence derives from a woman between 18 and 30 years old in good health. The nucleotide sequence is given as TGTGCCAGCACCAACGGGGGGGGCAGGGGGTTCAAAAACATTCAGTACTTC. Translated, it reads CASTNGGGRGFKNIQYF.